The following is a TCR beta chain sequence with its context. The germline V gene has CDR1 MNHEY and CDR2 SVGAGI. The CDR3 covers 13 residues. V lost 3 bases and J lost 4, with 4 bases in between. The protocol was immunoSEQ multiplex PCR, while the TCRdb copy is restricted to in-frame clones and leaves out a portion. This sample has about 6,000 clones, with over 55% found just once. This record belongs to a study of control samples from healthy donors and cancer patients. The receptor comes from a male donor with melanoma. Sequencing was performed on formalin-fixed, paraffin-embedded tissue. The rearrangement uses TRBV6-5 and TRBJ1-6, with D unclear. CDR3 in amino acids: CASSYWYNSPLHF. Written as DNA, the CDR3 is TGTGCCAGCAGTTATTGGTATAATTCACCCCTCCACTTT.